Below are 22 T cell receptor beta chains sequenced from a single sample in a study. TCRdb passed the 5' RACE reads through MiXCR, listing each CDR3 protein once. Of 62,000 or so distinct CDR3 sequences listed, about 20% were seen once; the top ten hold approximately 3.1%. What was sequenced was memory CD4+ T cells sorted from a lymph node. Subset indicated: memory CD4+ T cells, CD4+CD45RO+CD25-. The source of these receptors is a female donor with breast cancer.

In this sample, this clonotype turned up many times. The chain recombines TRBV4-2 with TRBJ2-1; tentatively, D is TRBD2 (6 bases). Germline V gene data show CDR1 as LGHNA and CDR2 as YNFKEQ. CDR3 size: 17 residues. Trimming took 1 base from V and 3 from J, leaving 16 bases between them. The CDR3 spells CASSQVIGASDYNEQFF. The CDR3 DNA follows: TGTGCCAGCAGCCAAGTCATAGGGGCTAGCGACTACAATGAGCAGTTCTTC.

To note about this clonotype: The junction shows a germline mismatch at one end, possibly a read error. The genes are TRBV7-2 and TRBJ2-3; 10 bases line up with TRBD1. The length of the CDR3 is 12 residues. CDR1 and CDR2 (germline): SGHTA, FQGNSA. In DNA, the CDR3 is TGTGCCAGCAGCCCTCGTTATGGGACAGGGGCCTTT. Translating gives CASSPRYGTGAF.

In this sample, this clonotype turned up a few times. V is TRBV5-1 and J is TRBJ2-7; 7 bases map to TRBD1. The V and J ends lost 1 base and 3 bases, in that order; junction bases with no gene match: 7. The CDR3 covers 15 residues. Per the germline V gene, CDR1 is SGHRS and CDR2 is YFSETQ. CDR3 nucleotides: TGCGCCAGCAGCTTGAGGACAGGTCCGATCTACGAGCAGTACTTC. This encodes CASSLRTGPIYEQYF.

For the CDR3, the DNA is TGCAGTGCCCTGGAGCTGACAGATACGCAGTATTTT. Amino acids: CSALELTDTQYF. V gene TRBV20-1 combines with J gene TRBJ2-3; D unclear. Trimming cost V 6 bases and J 3 bases, with 10 bases left between them. The CDR3 extends over 12 amino acids. Germline V CDR1 and CDR2: DFQATT, SNEGSKA (reference sequence).

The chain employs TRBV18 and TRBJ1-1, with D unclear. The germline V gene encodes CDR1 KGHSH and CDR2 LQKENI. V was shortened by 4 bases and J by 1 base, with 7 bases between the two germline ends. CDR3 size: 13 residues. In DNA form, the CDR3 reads TGTGCCAGCTCACAGGGATGGAACACTGAAGCTTTCTTT. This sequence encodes CASSQGWNTEAFF.

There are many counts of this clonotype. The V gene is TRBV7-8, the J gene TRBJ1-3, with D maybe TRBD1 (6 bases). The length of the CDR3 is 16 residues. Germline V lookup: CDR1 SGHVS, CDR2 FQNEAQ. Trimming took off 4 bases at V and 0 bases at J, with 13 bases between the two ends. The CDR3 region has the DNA TGTGCCAGCAGCTCCCAACAGGGTTTCTCTGGAAACACCATATATTTT. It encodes CASSSQQGFSGNTIYF.

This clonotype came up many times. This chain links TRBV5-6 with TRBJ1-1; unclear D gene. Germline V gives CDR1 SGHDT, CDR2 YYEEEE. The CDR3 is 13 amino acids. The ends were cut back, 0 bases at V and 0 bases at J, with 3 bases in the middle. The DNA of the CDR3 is TGTGCCAGCAGCTTGGGTTTGAACACTGAAGCTTTCTTT. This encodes CASSLGLNTEAFF.

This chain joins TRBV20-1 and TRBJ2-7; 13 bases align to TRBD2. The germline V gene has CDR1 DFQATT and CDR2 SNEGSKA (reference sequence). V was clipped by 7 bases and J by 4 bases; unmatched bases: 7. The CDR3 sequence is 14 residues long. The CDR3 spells CSVPRTSGRYEQYF. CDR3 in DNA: TGCAGTGTTCCACGGACTAGCGGGAGATACGAGCAGTACTTC.

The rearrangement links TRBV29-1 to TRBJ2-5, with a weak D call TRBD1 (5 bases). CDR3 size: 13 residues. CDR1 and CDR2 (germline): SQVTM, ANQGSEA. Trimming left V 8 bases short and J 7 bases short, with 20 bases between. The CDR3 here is CSFSQGYAGTQYF. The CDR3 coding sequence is TGCAGCTTTTCCCAGGGATACGCAGGGACCCAGTACTTC.

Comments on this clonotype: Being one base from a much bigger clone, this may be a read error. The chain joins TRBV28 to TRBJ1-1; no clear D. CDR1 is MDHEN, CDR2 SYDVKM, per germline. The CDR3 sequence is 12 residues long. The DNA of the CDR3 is TGTGCCTGCAGCGGAAGGTCTTTTGAAGCTTTCTTT. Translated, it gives CACSGRSFEAFF.

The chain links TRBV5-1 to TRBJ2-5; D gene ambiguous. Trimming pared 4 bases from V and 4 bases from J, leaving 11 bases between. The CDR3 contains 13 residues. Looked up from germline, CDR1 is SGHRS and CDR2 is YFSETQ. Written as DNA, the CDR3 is TGCGCCAGCAGCCGGGCCATGGGAGAGACCCAGTACTTC. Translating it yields CASSRAMGETQYF.

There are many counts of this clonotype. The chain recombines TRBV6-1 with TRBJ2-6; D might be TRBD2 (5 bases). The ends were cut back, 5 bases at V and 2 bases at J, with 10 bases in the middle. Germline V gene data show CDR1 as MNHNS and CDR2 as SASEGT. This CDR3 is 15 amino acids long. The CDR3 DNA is TGTGCCAGCAGTAAACCCGGGACTGGGGCCAACGTCCTGACTTTC. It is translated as CASSKPGTGANVLTF.

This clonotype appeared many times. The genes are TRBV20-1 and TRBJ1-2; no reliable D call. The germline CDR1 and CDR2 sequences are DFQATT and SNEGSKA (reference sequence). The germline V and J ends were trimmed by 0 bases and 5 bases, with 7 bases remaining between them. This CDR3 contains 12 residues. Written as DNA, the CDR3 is TGCAGTGCTAGAGATGAGGCTTATGGCTACACCTTC. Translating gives CSARDEAYGYTF.

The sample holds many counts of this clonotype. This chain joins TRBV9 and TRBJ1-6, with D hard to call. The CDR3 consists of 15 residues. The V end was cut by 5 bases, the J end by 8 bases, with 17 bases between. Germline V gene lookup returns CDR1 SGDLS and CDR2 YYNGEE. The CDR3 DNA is TGTGCCAGCAGACTAGGAACAGCGCCTCATTCACCCCTCCACTTT. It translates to CASRLGTAPHSPLHF. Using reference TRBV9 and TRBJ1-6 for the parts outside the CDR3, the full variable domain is DSGVTQTPKHLITATGQRVTLRCSPRSGDLSVYWYQQSLDQGLQFLIQYYNGEERAKGNILERFSAQQFPDLHSELNLSSLELGDSALYFCASRLGTAPHSPLHFGNGTRLTVT.

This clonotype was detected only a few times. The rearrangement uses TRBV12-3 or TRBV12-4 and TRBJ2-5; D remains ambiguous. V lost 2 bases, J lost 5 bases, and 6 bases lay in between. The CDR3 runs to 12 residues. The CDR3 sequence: CASSLIGETQYF. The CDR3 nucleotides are TGTGCCAGCAGTTTAATCGGGGAGACCCAGTACTTC.

The CDR3 sequence is CASSPGGGARGTQYF. For the CDR3, the DNA is TGCGCCAGCAGCCCAGGGGGGGGCGCGCGGGGAACGCAGTATTTT. The V call is TRBV4-1, the J call TRBJ2-3; D may correspond to TRBD1 or TRBD2 (7 bases each). V shed 4 bases and J shed 9 bases, with 20 bases lying between them. Per the germline V gene, CDR1 is MGHRA and CDR2 is YSYEKL. CDR3 size: 15 residues.

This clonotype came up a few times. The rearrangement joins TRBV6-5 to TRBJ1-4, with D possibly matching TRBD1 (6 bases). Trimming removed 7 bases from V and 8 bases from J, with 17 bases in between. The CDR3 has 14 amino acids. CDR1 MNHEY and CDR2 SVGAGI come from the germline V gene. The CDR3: CASTGVGGGEKLFF. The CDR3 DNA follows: TGTGCCAGCACAGGGGTTGGCGGAGGGGAAAAACTGTTTTTT.

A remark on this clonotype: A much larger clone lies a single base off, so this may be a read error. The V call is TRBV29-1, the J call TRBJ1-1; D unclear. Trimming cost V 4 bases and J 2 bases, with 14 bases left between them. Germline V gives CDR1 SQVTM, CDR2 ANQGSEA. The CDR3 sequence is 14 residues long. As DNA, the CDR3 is TGCAGCGTTGGGATGGGATGCGGTAACACTGAAGCTTTCTTT. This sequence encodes CSVGMGCGNTEAFF. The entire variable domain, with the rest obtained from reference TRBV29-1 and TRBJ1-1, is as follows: SAVISQKPSRDICQRGTSLTIQCQVDSQVTMMFWYRQQPGQSLTLIATANQGSEATYESGFVIDKFPISRPNLTFSTLTVSNMSPEDSSIYLCSVGMGCGNTEAFFGQGTRLTVV.

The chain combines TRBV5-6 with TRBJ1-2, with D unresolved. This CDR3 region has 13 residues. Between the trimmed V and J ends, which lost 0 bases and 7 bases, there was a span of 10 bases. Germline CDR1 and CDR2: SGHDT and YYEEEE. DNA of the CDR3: TGTGCCAGCAGCTTGGGGGTGCACGGTGGCTACACCTTC. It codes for CASSLGVHGGYTF.

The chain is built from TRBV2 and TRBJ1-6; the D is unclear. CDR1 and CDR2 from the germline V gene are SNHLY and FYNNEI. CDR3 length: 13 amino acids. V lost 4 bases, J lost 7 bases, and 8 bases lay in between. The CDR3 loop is CASSAQLNSPLHF. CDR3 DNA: TGTGCCAGCAGTGCACAGCTAAATTCACCCCTCCACTTT.

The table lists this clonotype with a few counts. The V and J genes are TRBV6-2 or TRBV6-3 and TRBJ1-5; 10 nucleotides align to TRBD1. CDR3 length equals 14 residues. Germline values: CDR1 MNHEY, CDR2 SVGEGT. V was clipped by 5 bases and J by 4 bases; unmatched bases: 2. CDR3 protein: CASSRDRGNQPQHF. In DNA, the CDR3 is TGTGCCAGCAGTCGGGACAGGGGTAATCAGCCCCAGCATTTT.

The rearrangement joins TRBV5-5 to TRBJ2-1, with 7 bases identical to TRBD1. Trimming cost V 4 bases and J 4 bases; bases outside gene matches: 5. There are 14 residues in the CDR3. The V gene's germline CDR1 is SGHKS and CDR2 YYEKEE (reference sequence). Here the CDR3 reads CASSIGTVYNEQFF. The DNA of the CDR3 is TGTGCCAGCAGCATTGGGACAGTTTACAATGAGCAGTTCTTC.